The 9 T cell receptor beta chains given below trace back to one sample, sequenced in a study of T cell responses to AZD1222 COVID-19 vaccine. Sequenced by immunoSEQ multiplex PCR; TCRdb stores in-frame clones only, minus some. The sample records about 140,000 clones, roughly 91% being singletons. This specimen consisted of peripheral blood, obtained on day 0 of AZD1222 vaccination. The receptor source for this set is an adult in good health.

The chain combines TRBV6-5 with TRBJ2-7, with 10 bases identical to TRBD1. Germline CDR1 and CDR2: MNHEY and SVGAGI. The CDR3 runs to 15 residues. V lost 2 bases, J lost 2 bases, and 3 bases stayed unmatched. The chain's CDR3 is CASSYRGQGTYEQYF. CDR3 nucleotides: TGTGCCAGCAGTTACCGGGGACAGGGGACCTACGAGCAGTACTTC.

The genes are TRBV29-1 and TRBJ2-3, with 12 bases aligning to TRBD2. This CDR3 region has 17 residues. V lost 3 bases and J lost 4; bases outside the gene matches: 11. From germline, CDR1 is SQVTM and CDR2 ANQGSEA. CDR3 coding DNA: TGCAGCGTTGAGTCCAGGTGGACTAGCGGGGTAGCAGATACGCAGTATTTT. Residues: CSVESRWTSGVADTQYF.

This clone has just a few counts. The V and J genes are TRBV4-1 and TRBJ2-2; a possible D gene is TRBD1 (5 bases). CDR1 is MGHRA and CDR2 is YSYEKL in the germline V gene. This CDR3 comprises 17 residues. Trimming left V 2 bases short and J 7 bases short, with 20 bases between. The CDR3, as DNA: TGCGCCAGCAGCCAATCGTGGCAGGGCCTCGTTGGCGGGGAGCTGTTTTTT. This codes for CASSQSWQGLVGGELFF.

This chain uses TRBV2 with TRBJ2-7, with a weak D call TRBD1 (5 bases). Germline assignment: CDR1 SNHLY and CDR2 FYNNEI. The CDR3 totals 14 residues. V was pared by 6 bases and J by 3 bases, with 15 bases between. The CDR3 is CASRQGALLYEQYF. CDR3 sequence (DNA): TGTGCCAGCAGGCAAGGGGCCCTCCTCTACGAGCAGTACTTC.

V gene TRBV6-5 combines with J gene TRBJ1-1, with a possible D match to TRBD1 (6 bases). The CDR3 sequence is 13 residues long. V dropped 6 bases and J dropped 4 bases, with 12 bases sitting between them. Germline values: CDR1 MNHEY, CDR2 SVGAGI. The CDR3 protein is CASRARGSTEAFF. Written as DNA, the CDR3 is TGTGCCAGCAGAGCCAGGGGATCCACTGAAGCTTTCTTT.

The J gene is TRBJ1-2, the V gene TRBV27; TRBD1 aligns across 8 bases. This CDR3 is 13 amino acids long. Looked up from germline, CDR1 is MNHEY and CDR2 is SMNVEV (reference sequence). The V gene end was trimmed by 6 bases and the J gene end by 6 bases; junction bases not matched to a gene: 6. For the CDR3, the DNA is TGTGCCAGCAGACCGACAGGGGCTGATGGCTACACCTTC. Encoded protein: CASRPTGADGYTF.

The V gene is TRBV30, the J gene TRBJ1-6, with D possibly being TRBD1 (5 bases). Per the germline V gene, CDR1 is GTSNPN and CDR2 is SVGIG (reference sequence). CDR3 size: 15 residues. Trimming removed 2 bases from V and 7 bases from J, with 15 bases in between. The chain's CDR3 is CAWSMSGSGNSPLHF. In DNA, the CDR3 is TGTGCCTGGAGTATGTCAGGGTCGGGAAATTCACCCCTCCACTTT.

CDR3 region: CASSTGFRNQPQHF. The CDR3 nucleotides are TGTGCCAGTAGTACAGGGTTCCGGAATCAGCCCCAGCATTTT. This sequence joins TRBV19 and TRBJ1-5, with TRBD1 as a possible D gene (5 bases). The V end lost 4 bases, the J end lost 4 bases, and 11 bases lay between the germline ends. Germline loops: CDR1 LNHDA, CDR2 SQIVND (reference sequence). The CDR3 loop spans 14 amino acids.

This chain uses TRBV4-1 with TRBJ1-2; tentative D call: TRBD1 (5 bases). The germline gives CDR1 MGHRA, CDR2 YSYEKL. V was clipped by 1 base and J by 4 bases, with 10 bases between them. The CDR3 has 14 amino acids. CDR3: CASSQGSGGYGYTF. The CDR3 DNA reads as TGCGCCAGCAGCCAAGGATCCGGGGGCTATGGCTACACCTTC.